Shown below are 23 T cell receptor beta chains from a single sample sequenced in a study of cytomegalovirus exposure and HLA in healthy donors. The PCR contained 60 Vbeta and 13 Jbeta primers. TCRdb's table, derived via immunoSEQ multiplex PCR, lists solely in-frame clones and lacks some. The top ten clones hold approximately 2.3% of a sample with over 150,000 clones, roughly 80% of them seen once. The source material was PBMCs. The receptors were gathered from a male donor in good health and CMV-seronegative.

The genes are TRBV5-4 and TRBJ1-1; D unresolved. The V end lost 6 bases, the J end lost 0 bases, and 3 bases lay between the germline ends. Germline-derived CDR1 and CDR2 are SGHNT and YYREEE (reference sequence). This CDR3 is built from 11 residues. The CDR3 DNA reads TGTGCCAGCATCGTGAACACTGAAGCTTTCTTT. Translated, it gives CASIVNTEAFF.

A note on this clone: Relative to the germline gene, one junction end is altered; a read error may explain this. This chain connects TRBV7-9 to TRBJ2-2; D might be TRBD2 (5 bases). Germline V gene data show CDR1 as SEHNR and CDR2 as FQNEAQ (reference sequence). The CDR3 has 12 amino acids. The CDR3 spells CSSGGDTGELFF. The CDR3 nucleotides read TGTTCCAGCGGAGGAGACACCGGGGAGCTGTTTTTT.

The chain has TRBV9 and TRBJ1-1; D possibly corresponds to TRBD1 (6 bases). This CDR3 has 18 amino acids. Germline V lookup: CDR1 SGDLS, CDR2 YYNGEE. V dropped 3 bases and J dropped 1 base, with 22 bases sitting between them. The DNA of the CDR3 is TGTGCCAGCAGCGGACGGGGGGCTAACGGAGCAGCGAACACTGAAGCTTTCTTT. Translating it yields CASSGRGANGAANTEAFF. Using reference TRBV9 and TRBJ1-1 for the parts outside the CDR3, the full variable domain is DSGVTQTPKHLITATGQRVTLRCSPRSGDLSVYWYQQSLDQGLQFLIQYYNGEERAKGNILERFSAQQFPDLHSELNLSSLELGDSALYFCASSGRGANGAANTEAFFGQGTRLTVV.

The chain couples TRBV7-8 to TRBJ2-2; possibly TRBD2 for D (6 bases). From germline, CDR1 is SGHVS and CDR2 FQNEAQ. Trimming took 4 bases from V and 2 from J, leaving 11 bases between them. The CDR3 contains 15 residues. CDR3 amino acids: CASSSGLANTGELFF. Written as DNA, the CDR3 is TGTGCCAGCAGCTCGGGACTCGCTAACACCGGGGAGCTGTTTTTT.

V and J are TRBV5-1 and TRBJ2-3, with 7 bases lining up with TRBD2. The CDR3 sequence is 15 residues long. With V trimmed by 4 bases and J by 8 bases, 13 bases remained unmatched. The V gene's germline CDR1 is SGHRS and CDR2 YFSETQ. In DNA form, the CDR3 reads TGCGCCAGCAGCCCGGGACTACAAGAGTCAGCTACGCAGTATTTT. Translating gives CASSPGLQESATQYF.

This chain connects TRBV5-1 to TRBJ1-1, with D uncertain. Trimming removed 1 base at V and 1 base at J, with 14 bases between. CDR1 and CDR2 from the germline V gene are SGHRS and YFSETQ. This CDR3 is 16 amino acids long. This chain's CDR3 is CASSLYTGEGNTEAFF. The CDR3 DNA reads TGCGCCAGCAGCTTGTATACGGGAGAAGGGAACACTGAAGCTTTCTTT.

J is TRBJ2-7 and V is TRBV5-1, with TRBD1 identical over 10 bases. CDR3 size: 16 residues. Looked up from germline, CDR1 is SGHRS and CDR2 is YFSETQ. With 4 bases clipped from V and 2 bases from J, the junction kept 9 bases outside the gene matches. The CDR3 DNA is TGCGCCAGCAGCCAGCCACCCGGACAGGGGGCCTACGAGCAGTACTTC. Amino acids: CASSQPPGQGAYEQYF. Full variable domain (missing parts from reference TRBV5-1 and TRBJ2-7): KAGVTQTPRYLIKTRGQQVTLSCSPISGHRSVSWYQQTPGQGLQFLFEYFSETQRNKGNFPGRFSGRQFSNSRSEMNVSTLELGDSALYLCASSQPPGQGAYEQYFGPGTRLTVT.

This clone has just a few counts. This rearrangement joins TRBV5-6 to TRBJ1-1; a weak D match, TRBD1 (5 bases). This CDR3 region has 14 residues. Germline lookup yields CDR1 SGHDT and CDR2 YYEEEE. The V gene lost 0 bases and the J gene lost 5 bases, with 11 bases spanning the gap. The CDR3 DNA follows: TGTGCCAGCAGCTTGGCCGGGGGGAGTACTGAAGCTTTCTTT. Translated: CASSLAGGSTEAFF.

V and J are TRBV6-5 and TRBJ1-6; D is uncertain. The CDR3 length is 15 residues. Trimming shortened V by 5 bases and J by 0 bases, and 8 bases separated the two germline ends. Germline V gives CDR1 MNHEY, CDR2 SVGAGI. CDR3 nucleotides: TGTGCCAGCAGTATGGGGAGCTCCTATAATTCACCCCTCCACTTT. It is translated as CASSMGSSYNSPLHF.

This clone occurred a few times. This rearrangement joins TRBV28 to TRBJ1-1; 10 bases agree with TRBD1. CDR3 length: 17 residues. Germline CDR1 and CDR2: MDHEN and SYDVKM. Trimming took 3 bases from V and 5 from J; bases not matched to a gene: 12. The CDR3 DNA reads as TGTGCCAGCAGTTTCGGGTGGGACAGGGGAGTTCAGACTGAAGCTTTCTTT. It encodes CASSFGWDRGVQTEAFF.

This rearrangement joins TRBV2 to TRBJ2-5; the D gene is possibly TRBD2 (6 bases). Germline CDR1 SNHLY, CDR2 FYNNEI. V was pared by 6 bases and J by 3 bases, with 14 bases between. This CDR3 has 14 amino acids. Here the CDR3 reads CASSQNPGEETQYF. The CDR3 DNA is TGTGCCAGCAGCCAGAACCCGGGGGAAGAGACCCAGTACTTC.

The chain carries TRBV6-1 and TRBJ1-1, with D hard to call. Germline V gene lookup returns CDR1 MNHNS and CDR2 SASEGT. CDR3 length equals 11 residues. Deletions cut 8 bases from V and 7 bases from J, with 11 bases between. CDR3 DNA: TGTGCCAGCGAGCCGGGGTGTGAAGCTTTCTTT. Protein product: CASEPGCEAFF.

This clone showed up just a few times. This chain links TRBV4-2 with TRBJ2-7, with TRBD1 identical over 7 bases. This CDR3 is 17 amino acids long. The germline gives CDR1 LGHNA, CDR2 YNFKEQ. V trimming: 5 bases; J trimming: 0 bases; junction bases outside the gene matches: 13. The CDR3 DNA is TGTGCCAGCAGCTCTTTATTCCCAGGACAGGCCTCCTACGAGCAGTACTTC. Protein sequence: CASSSLFPGQASYEQYF.

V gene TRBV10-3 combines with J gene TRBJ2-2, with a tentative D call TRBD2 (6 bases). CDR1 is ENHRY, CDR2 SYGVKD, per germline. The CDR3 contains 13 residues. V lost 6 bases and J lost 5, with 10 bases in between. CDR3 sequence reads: CAISLGGTGELFF. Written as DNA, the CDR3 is TGTGCCATCAGCCTTGGGGGGACCGGGGAGCTGTTTTTT.

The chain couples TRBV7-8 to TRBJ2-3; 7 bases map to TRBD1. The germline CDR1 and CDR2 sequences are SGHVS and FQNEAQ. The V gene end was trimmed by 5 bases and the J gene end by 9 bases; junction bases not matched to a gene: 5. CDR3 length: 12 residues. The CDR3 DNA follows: TGTGCCAGCAGCCAAGACAGGGAAACGCAGTATTTT. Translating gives CASSQDRETQYF.

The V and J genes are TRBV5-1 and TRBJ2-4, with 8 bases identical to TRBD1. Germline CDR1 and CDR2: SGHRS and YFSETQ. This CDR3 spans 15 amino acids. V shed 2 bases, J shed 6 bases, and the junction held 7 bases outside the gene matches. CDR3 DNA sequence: TGCGCCAGCAGCTTCGATGGGACAGGAGCAAACATTCAGTACTTC. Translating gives CASSFDGTGANIQYF.

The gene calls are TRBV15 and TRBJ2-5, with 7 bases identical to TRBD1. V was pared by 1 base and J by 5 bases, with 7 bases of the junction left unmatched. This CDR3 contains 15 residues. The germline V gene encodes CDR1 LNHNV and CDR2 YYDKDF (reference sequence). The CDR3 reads CATSRVTGVGETQYF. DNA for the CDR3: TGTGCCACCAGCAGAGTCACAGGGGTGGGGGAGACCCAGTACTTC. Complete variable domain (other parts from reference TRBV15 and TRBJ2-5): DAMVIQNPRYQVTQFGKPVTLSCSQTLNHNVMYWYQQKSSQAPKLLFHYYDKDFNNEADTPDNFQSRRPNTSFCFLDIRSPGLGDTAMYLCATSRVTGVGETQYFGPGTRLLVL.

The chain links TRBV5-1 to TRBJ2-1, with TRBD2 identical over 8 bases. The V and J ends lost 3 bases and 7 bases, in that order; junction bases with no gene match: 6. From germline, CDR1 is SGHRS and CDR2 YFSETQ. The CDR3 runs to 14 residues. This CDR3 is CASSSGGGRNEQFF. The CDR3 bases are TGCGCCAGCAGCTCGGGGGGGGGCCGAAATGAGCAGTTCTTC.

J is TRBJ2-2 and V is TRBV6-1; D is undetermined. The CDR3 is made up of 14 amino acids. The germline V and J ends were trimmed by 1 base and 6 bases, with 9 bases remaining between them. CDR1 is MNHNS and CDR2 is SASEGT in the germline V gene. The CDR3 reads CASSEGLEAGELFF. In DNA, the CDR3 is TGTGCCAGCAGTGAAGGGTTAGAGGCCGGGGAGCTGTTTTTT.

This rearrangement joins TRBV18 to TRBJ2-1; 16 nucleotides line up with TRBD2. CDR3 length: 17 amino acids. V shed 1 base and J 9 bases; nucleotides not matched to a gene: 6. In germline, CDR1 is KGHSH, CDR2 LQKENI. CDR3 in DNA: TGTGCCAGCTCACCACTTCCCGGGACTAGCGGGAGGGGTGAGCAGTTCTTC. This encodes CASSPLPGTSGRGEQFF.

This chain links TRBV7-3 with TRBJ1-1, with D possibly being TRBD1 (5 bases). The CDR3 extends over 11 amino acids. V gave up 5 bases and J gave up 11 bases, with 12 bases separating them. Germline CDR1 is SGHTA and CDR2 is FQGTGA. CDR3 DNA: TGTGCCAGCAGCCAGGGACTCGTGGCTTTCTTT. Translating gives CASSQGLVAFF.

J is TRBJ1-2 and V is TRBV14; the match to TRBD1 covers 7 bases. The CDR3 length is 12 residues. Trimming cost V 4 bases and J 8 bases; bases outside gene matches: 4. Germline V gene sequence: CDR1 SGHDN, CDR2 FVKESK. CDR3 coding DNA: TGTGCCAGCAGCCCTCTACAGGGGGGCTACACCTTC. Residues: CASSPLQGGYTF. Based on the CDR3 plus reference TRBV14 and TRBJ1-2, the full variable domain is EAGVTQFPSHSVIEKGQTVTLRCDPISGHDNLYWYRRVMGKEIKFLLHFVKESKQDESGMPNNRFLAERTGGTYSTLKVQPAELEDSGVYFCASSPLQGGYTFGSGTRLTVV.

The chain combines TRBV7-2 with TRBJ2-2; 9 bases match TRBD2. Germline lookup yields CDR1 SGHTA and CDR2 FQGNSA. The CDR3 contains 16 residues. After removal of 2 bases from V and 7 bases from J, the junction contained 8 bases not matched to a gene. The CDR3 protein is CASSLRAGGPIGELFF. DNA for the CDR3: TGTGCCAGCAGCTTAAGGGCGGGGGGGCCTATCGGGGAGCTGTTTTTT.